This passage covers 26 T cell receptor beta chains from one sample sequenced in a study of control samples from healthy donors and cancer patients. Generated by immunoSEQ multiplex PCR, the TCRdb table keeps only in-frame clones and is missing some. Of 140,000 or so clones in the sample, roughly 94% are singletons; the top ten hold around 14%. Material: PBMCs. Receptors were obtained from a man aged 60 to 69 with colorectal cancer.

The chain is built from TRBV7-2 and TRBJ2-3; D is uncertain. The length of the CDR3 is 14 residues. Germline assignment: CDR1 SGHTA and CDR2 FQGNSA. V was shortened by 5 bases and J by 2 bases, with 11 bases between the two germline ends. The CDR3 bases are TGTGCCAGCAGCCCCCTGGGGATCACAGATACGCAGTATTTT. Encoded protein: CASSPLGITDTQYF.

This chain connects TRBV27 to TRBJ2-7; TRBD1 agrees at 7 bases. The CDR3 has 15 residues. With 5 bases clipped from V and 1 base from J, the junction kept 8 bases outside the gene matches. In germline, CDR1 is MNHEY, CDR2 SMNVEV (reference sequence). The CDR3 nucleotides are TGTGCCAGCAGTACCCGGACAGGTACTTCCTACGAGCAGTACTTC. Translation: CASSTRTGTSYEQYF.

This clone came up many times. The CDR3 DNA follows: TGTGCCTGGATCCGGGACAGGGGGCGCGGTGGCTACACCTTC. Its protein is CAWIRDRGRGGYTF. V and J are TRBV30 and TRBJ1-2; 12 bases are shared with TRBD1. The CDR3 loop spans 14 amino acids. The germline V gene has CDR1 GTSNPN and CDR2 SVGIG (reference sequence). V gave up 4 bases and J gave up 7 bases; unmatched junction bases: 7.

This chain links TRBV28 with TRBJ2-5; D possibly uses TRBD1 or TRBD2 (5 bases each). The ends were cut back, 1 base at V and 2 bases at J, with 14 bases in the middle. The germline gives CDR1 MDHEN, CDR2 SYDVKM. This CDR3 has 16 amino acids. The CDR3 DNA follows: TGTGCCAGCAGTTTATTTCAGGGTGGGGGACAAGAGACCCAGTACTTC. Amino acid sequence: CASSLFQGGGQETQYF.

The chain has TRBV10-3 and TRBJ1-5; D unclear. Trimming took 5 bases from V and 3 from J, leaving 17 bases between them. This CDR3 has 16 amino acids. CDR1 and CDR2 (germline): ENHRY, SYGVKD. The CDR3 sequence is CAISPVDAVFNQPQHF. The CDR3 coding sequence is TGTGCCATCAGTCCAGTCGACGCTGTCTTCAATCAGCCCCAGCATTTT.

The table lists this clone with a few counts. The V call is TRBV5-1, the J call TRBJ2-7; D ambiguous. Trimming shortened V by 1 base and J by 0 bases, and 11 bases separated the two germline ends. Germline V gene sequence: CDR1 SGHRS, CDR2 YFSETQ. This CDR3 has 15 amino acids. CDR3 bases: TGCGCCAGCAGCTTGAGAGAAGCTGGCTCCTACGAGCAGTACTTC. Its protein is CASSLREAGSYEQYF.

This clone came up once. V and J are TRBV10-3 and TRBJ2-3; tentatively, D is TRBD1 or TRBD2 (7 bases each). Between the trimmed V and J ends, which lost 0 bases and 5 bases, there was a span of 9 bases. In germline, CDR1 is ENHRY, CDR2 SYGVKD. The CDR3 contains 14 residues. CDR3 loop: CAISESRGGDTQYF. CDR3 DNA: TGTGCCATCAGTGAGTCCAGGGGGGGAGATACGCAGTATTTT.

This chain connects TRBV4-2 to TRBJ2-3, with 10 positions matching TRBD2. Unmatched junction bases numbered 8, after V lost 3 bases and J lost 5 bases. CDR1 and CDR2 (germline): LGHNA, YNFKEQ. The CDR3 has 16 amino acids. In DNA form, the CDR3 reads TGTGCCAGCAGCCATGCCACTAGCGGGGAAGAAGATACGCAGTATTTT. Encoded protein: CASSHATSGEEDTQYF.

The chain joins TRBV7-2 to TRBJ1-1; no firm D call. This CDR3 region has 15 residues. Trimming pared 1 base from V and 0 bases from J, leaving 9 bases between. Per the germline V gene, CDR1 is SGHTA and CDR2 is FQGNSA. Here the CDR3 reads CASSLGFPVNTEAFF. The DNA for the CDR3 is TGTGCCAGCAGCTTAGGTTTCCCTGTGAACACTGAAGCTTTCTTT.

This clone was counted only a few times. J is TRBJ1-6 and V is TRBV9; TRBD1 is a possible D gene (6 bases). The germline V gene has CDR1 SGDLS and CDR2 YYNGEE. The V gene lost 3 bases and the J gene lost 7 bases, with 11 bases spanning the gap. This CDR3 is built from 14 residues. The CDR3 bases are TGTGCCAGCAGCGCCACAGGGACCAATTCACCCCTCCACTTT. Translation: CASSATGTNSPLHF.

The V and J genes are TRBV4-3 and TRBJ2-3, with TRBD2 as a possible D gene (5 bases). This CDR3 has 13 amino acids. Trimming left V 1 base short and J 3 bases short, with 5 bases between. Germline V CDR1 and CDR2: LGHNA, YSLEER. The DNA for the CDR3 is TGCGCCAGCAGCCAAGGGGAGACAGATACGCAGTATTTT. Translated, it gives CASSQGETDTQYF.

This chain uses TRBV11-2 with TRBJ1-5; possibly TRBD1 for D (5 bases). CDR3 size: 13 residues. V was trimmed by 8 bases and J by 4 bases, leaving 12 bases between them. In germline, CDR1 is SGHAT, CDR2 FQNNGV. The CDR3 sequence: CASARNRNQPQHF. As DNA, the CDR3 is TGTGCCAGCGCCCGGAACAGGAATCAGCCCCAGCATTTT.

The genes are TRBV7-2 and TRBJ2-2; tentative D call: TRBD1 (6 bases). This CDR3 contains 16 residues. V lost 1 base and J 2 bases, leaving 11 bases between the germline ends. Germline values: CDR1 SGHTA, CDR2 FQGNSA. CDR3: CASSLGGGLNTGELFF. CDR3 coding DNA: TGTGCCAGCAGCTTAGGAGGGGGTTTAAACACCGGGGAGCTGTTTTTT.

The chain carries TRBV2 and TRBJ1-6; TRBD1 aligns across 9 bases. The trim removed 5 bases at V and 10 bases at J, leaving 6 bases unmatched. Germline V CDR1 and CDR2: SNHLY, FYNNEI. The CDR3 totals 14 residues. CDR3: CASSPRTGASPLHF. The CDR3 region has the DNA TGTGCCAGCAGTCCCCGGACAGGGGCCTCACCCCTCCACTTT. Complete variable domain (other parts from reference TRBV2 and TRBJ1-6): EPEVTQTPSHQVTQMGQEVILRCVPISNHLYFYWYRQILGQKVEFLVSFYNNEISEKSEIFDDQFSVERPDGSNFTLKIRSTKLEDSAMYFCASSPRTGASPLHFGNGTRLTVT.

The rearrangement joins TRBV15 to TRBJ1-5; D not certain. Trimming left V 0 bases short and J 7 bases short, with 13 bases between. The CDR3 contains 15 residues. Germline loops: CDR1 LNHNV, CDR2 YYDKDF (reference sequence). CDR3 loop: CATSRDLKMGQPQHF. DNA of the CDR3: TGTGCCACCAGCAGAGATTTGAAGATGGGGCAGCCCCAGCATTTT.

The chain couples TRBV2 to TRBJ1-5, with D possibly matching TRBD1 (5 bases). This CDR3 has 15 amino acids. Trimming shortened V by 3 bases and J by 0 bases, and 9 bases separated the two germline ends. CDR1 is SNHLY and CDR2 is FYNNEI in the germline V gene. CDR3 bases: TGTGCCAGCAGTGAGCGGGGCTATAGCAATCAGCCCCAGCATTTT. Encoded protein: CASSERGYSNQPQHF.

The chain combines TRBV4-1 with TRBJ2-7; D is perhaps TRBD1 or TRBD2 (5 bases each). Per germline, CDR1 MGHRA and CDR2 YSYEKL. Trimming removed 0 bases from V and 4 bases from J, with 19 bases in between. This CDR3 region has 17 residues. The DNA for the CDR3 is TGCGCCAGCAGCCAAGAAGGGGAGACAGAGGTCAAATACGAGCAGTACTTC. Amino acids: CASSQEGETEVKYEQYF.

The CDR3 region is CAISDSRGLSTEAFF. The CDR3 DNA sequence: TGTGCCATCAGTGACTCCAGGGGATTAAGCACTGAAGCTTTCTTT. The chain employs TRBV10-3 and TRBJ1-1, with D possibly being TRBD1 (6 bases). This CDR3 spans 15 amino acids. V lost 3 bases and J lost 4, with 15 bases in between. Germline V lookup: CDR1 ENHRY, CDR2 SYGVKD.

The chain is built from TRBV10-3 and TRBJ2-2; 7 bases match TRBD2. CDR3 length: 15 residues. Germline V gene sequence: CDR1 ENHRY, CDR2 SYGVKD. The trim removed 3 bases at V and 6 bases at J, leaving 7 bases unmatched. The CDR3 protein is CAISERQAGAGELFF. In nucleotides, the CDR3 is TGTGCCATCAGTGAACGGCAGGCGGGGGCCGGGGAGCTGTTTTTT.

This clone was recorded only once. V and J are TRBV6-5 and TRBJ2-2, with 10 positions matching TRBD1. J lost 5 bases, V lost 6 bases, and 3 bases had no gene match. Germline V gene data show CDR1 as MNHEY and CDR2 as SVGAGI. The CDR3 sequence is 14 residues long. CDR3: CASRWTGGTGELFF. The DNA of the CDR3 is TGTGCCAGCAGGTGGACAGGGGGGACCGGGGAGCTGTTTTTT.

The chain combines TRBV10-1 with TRBJ2-3; 7 nucleotides agree with TRBD2. Germline V gene lookup returns CDR1 WNHNN and CDR2 SYGVQD (reference sequence). Trimming cost V 0 bases and J 4 bases; bases outside gene matches: 7. The CDR3 length is 16 residues. CDR3 sequence (DNA): TGCGCCAGCAGTGAGTCAGGGGAGGGAAACGCAGATACGCAGTATTTT. It encodes CASSESGEGNADTQYF.

The J gene is TRBJ1-2, the V gene TRBV21-1. TRBV21-1 is tagged as a pseudogene. This CDR3 contains 14 residues. The CDR3 sequence is CASRNTLTGYGYTF. CDR3 DNA sequence: TGTGCCAGCAGGAACACACTAACGGGCTATGGCTACACCTTC.

The chain has TRBV7-2 and TRBJ1-2; D is unclear. Germline lookup yields CDR1 SGHTA and CDR2 FQGNSA. The length of the CDR3 is 13 residues. V lost 4 bases and J lost 5, with 11 bases in between. The CDR3 DNA reads as TGTGCCAGCAGCTCTCAGGACGGGTATGGCTACACCTTC. Protein: CASSSQDGYGYTF. Using reference TRBV7-2 and TRBJ1-2 for the parts outside the CDR3, the full variable domain is GAGVSQSPSNKVTEKGKDVELRCDPISGHTALYWYRQSLGQGLEFLIYFQGNSAPDKSGLPSDRFSAERTGGSVSTLTIQRTQQEDSAVYLCASSSQDGYGYTFGSGTRLTVV.

The chain is built from TRBV10-3 and TRBJ2-3, with 10 bases fitting TRBD2. The CDR3 sequence is 15 residues long. J was trimmed by 1 base and V by 6 bases; bases with no gene match: 4. Germline CDR1 reads ENHRY; CDR2 reads SYGVKD. CDR3 amino acids: CAISLAGARTDTQYF. CDR3 DNA sequence: TGTGCCATCAGCCTAGCGGGGGCCCGCACAGATACGCAGTATTTT.

The chain recombines TRBV5-1 with TRBJ1-1; D not certain. This CDR3 contains 17 residues. Trimming pared 3 bases from V and 0 bases from J, leaving 18 bases between. Germline lookup yields CDR1 SGHRS and CDR2 YFSETQ. Here the CDR3 reads CASSSQSGHLMNTEAFF. In DNA, the CDR3 is TGCGCCAGCAGCTCCCAGAGTGGTCATCTCATGAACACTGAAGCTTTCTTT.

V gene TRBV2 combines with J gene TRBJ2-5; TRBD1 aligns across 8 bases. There are 15 residues in the CDR3. Germline assignment: CDR1 SNHLY and CDR2 FYNNEI. Unmatched junction bases numbered 11, after V lost 6 bases and J lost 5 bases. The CDR3 sequence is CASSARPGQEETQYF. DNA of the CDR3: TGTGCCAGCAGCGCCCGACCGGGACAGGAGGAGACCCAGTACTTC.